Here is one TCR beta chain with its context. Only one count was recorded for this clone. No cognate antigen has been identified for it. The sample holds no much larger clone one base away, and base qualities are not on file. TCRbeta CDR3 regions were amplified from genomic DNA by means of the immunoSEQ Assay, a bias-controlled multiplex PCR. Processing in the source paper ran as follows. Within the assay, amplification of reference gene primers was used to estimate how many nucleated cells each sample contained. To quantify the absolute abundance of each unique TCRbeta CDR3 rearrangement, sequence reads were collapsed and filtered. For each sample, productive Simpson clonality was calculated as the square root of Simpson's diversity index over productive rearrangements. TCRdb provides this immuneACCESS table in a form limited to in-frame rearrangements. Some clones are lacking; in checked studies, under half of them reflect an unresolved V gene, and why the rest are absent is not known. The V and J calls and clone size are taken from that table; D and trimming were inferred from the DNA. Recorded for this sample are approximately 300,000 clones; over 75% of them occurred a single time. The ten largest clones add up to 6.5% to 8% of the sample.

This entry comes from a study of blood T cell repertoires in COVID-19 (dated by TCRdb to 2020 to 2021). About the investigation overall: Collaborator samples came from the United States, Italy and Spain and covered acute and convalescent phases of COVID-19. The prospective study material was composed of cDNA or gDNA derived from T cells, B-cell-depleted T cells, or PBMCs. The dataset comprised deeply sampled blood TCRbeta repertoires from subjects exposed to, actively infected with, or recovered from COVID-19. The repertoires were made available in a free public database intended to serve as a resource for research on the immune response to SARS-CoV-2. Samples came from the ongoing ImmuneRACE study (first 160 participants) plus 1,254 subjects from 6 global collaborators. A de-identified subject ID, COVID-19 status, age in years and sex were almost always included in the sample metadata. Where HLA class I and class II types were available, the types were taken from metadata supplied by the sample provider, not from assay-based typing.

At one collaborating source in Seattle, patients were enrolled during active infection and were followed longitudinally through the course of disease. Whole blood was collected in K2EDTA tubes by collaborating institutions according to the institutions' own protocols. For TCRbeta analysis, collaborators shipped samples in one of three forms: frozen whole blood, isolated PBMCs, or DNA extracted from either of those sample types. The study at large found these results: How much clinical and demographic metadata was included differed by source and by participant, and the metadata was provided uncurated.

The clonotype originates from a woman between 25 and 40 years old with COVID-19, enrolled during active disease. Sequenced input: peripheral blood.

This receptor carries the CDR3 CASSLLRLAGGVYQETQYF. The nucleotide sequence is given as TGTGCCAGCAGCTTACTCCGACTAGCGGGAGGGGTGTACCAAGAGACCCAGTACTTC. Recombination joined TRBV7-9 with TRBJ2-5, with TRBD2 matching 14 junction bases. Trimming leaves V shorter by 2 bases and J shorter by 0 bases, with the junction holding 8 bases beyond the gene matches. CDR1 and CDR2, looked up from the germline V gene (reference sequence), are SEHNR and FQNEAQ. The CDR3 runs 19 amino acids, cysteine and phenylalanine included. Solely the CDR3 DNA is kept, with 57 bases framed from the first base.